A selection of T cell receptor beta chains follows, all from one sample in a study of blood T cell repertoires in COVID-19. The table came from immunoSEQ multiplex PCR; TCRdb's copy has only in-frame clones and leaves some out. The sample consists of 56,000 or so clones, around nine tenths of them appearing once. Sequencing was done on a sample of peripheral blood. The receptors derive from a middle-aged man with acute or convalescent COVID-19. The CDR3 runs from the conserved cysteine through the conserved F or W. Each record gives: D gene, V gene, J gene, CDR3 length, clone size, CDR3 protein, CDR3 DNA. A D gene is named only where the DNA matches it firmly. Only part of the rows carry a size: once, few, many, or a class if the clone is expanded.

>-|TRBV6-5|TRBJ2-2|15|-
CASRYRLPLPGELFF
TGTGCCAGCAGATACCGACTACCTCTTCCCGGGGAGCTGTTTTTT
>TRBD2|TRBV6-4|TRBJ2-7|15|-
CASSLEGGPSYEQYF
TGTGCCAGCAGTCTGGAGGGAGGGCCTTCCTACGAGCAGTACTTC
>TRBD1|TRBV5-6|TRBJ1-1|14|few
CASSHRQGFTEAFF
TGTGCCAGCAGCCACCGACAGGGATTCACTGAAGCTTTCTTT
>TRBD1|TRBV10-3|TRBJ1-5|15|-
CAISELQGAEQPQHF
TGTGCCATCAGTGAGTTGCAGGGGGCGGAACAGCCCCAGCATTTT
>TRBD1|TRBV7-8|TRBJ1-6|16|-
CASSLGRTGQNSPLHF
TGTGCCAGCAGCTTAGGGCGGACAGGGCAGAATTCACCCCTCCACTTT
>-|TRBV2|TRBJ2-1|14|-
CASRPPSASDEQFF
TGTGCCAGCAGGCCGCCTAGCGCCTCTGATGAGCAGTTCTTC
>TRBD2|TRBV24-1|TRBJ2-1|20|-
CATSDQRTSGRNSPYNEQFF
TGTGCCACCAGTGATCAACGGACTAGCGGGAGGAACTCCCCCTACAATGAGCAGTTCTTC
>TRBD1|TRBV28|TRBJ2-7|15|-
CASSEVGTGGKGQYF
TGTGCCAGCAGTGAAGTAGGGACAGGCGGAAAAGGGCAGTACTTC
>TRBD2|TRBV30|TRBJ2-7|15|-
CAWRGDGTSLFEQYF
TGTGCCTGGCGGGGGGACGGGACTAGTTTGTTCGAGCAGTACTTC
>TRBD1|TRBV5-1|TRBJ1-1|21|-
CASSFGITGGTGSSRDTEAFF
TGCGCCAGCAGCTTTGGGATTACCGGTGGGACAGGGTCTTCAAGGGACACTGAAGCTTTCTTT
>-|TRBV11-3|TRBJ2-5|11|-
CASSSEETQYF
TGTGCCAGCAGCTCAGAAGAGACCCAGTACTTC
>-|TRBV6-6|TRBJ2-2|16|-
CASSATGTPNTGELFF
TGTGCCAGCAGTGCGACCGGGACACCGAACACCGGGGAGCTGTTTTTT
>TRBD1|TRBV6-5|TRBJ2-7|15|-
CASSYSDTGAGEQYF
TGTGCCAGCAGTTACTCCGATACAGGGGCTGGCGAGCAGTACTTC
>TRBD2|TRBV27|TRBJ2-3|13|-
CASSRTRTDTQYF
TGTGCCAGCAGCAGGACTAGGACAGATACGCAGTATTTT
>-|TRBV11-3|TRBJ2-7|14|-
CASSLVGTNYEQYF
TGTGCCAGCAGCTTAGTTGGTACTAACTACGAGCAGTACTTC
>-|TRBV11-3|TRBJ2-2|13|once
CASSSTDTGELFF
TGTGCCAGCAGCTCTACAGACACCGGGGAGCTGTTTTTT
>TRBD1|TRBV9|TRBJ1-5|16|-
CASSPGTGVEDQPQHF
TGTGCCAGCAGCCCCGGGACAGGGGTCGAGGATCAGCCCCAGCATTTT
>TRBD1|TRBV6-5|TRBJ1-1|14|-
CASSYPGTVGHTFF
TGTGCCAGCAGTTACCCAGGGACAGTCGGCCATACTTTCTTT
>-|TRBV19|TRBJ1-4|14|-
CASSVGQGSEKLFF
TGTGCCAGTAGTGTCGGGCAGGGTTCAGAAAAACTGTTTTTT
>TRBD2|TRBV20-1|TRBJ2-1|18|-
CSASRLAGGFSSYNEQFF
TGCAGTGCTAGTCGTCTAGCGGGGGGGTTCAGCTCCTACAATGAGCAGTTCTTC
>-|TRBV20-1|TRBJ2-3|15|-
CSASKRAPSTDTQYF
TGCAGTGCTAGTAAGCGGGCCCCTAGCACAGATACGCAGTATTTT
>TRBD2|TRBV7-3|TRBJ2-3|17|-
CASSSSGGAVGTDTQYF
TGTGCCAGCAGTTCTAGCGGGGGGGCCGTTGGCACAGATACGCAGTATTTT
>TRBD2|TRBV4-1|TRBJ2-3|17|-
CASSQEGKSGRSDTQYF
TGCGCCAGCAGCCAAGAGGGTAAGAGCGGGAGGTCAGATACGCAGTATTTT
>-|TRBV29-1|TRBJ2-7|13|-
CSVEQGETYEQYF
TGCAGCGTTGAGCAGGGTGAGACCTACGAGCAGTACTTC
>TRBD1|TRBV9|TRBJ1-2|15|-
CASSVAGQGGSGYTF
TGTGCCAGCAGCGTAGCCGGACAGGGCGGATCTGGCTACACCTTC
>TRBD2|TRBV5-1|TRBJ2-7|18|-
CASSPWTSGGGQVGEQYF
TGCGCCAGCAGCCCCTGGACTAGCGGGGGCGGACAGGTGGGCGAGCAGTACTTC
>-|TRBV7-3|TRBJ2-1|14|-
CASSWDTTYNEQFF
TGTGCCAGCAGCTGGGACACTACCTACAATGAGCAGTTCTTC
>-|TRBV20-1|TRBJ1-4|14|few
CSASRVTGAEKLFF
TGCAGTGCTAGTCGGGTGACAGGAGCTGAAAAACTGTTTTTT
>TRBD1|TRBV7-9|TRBJ2-2|16|-
CASSSGTGKNTGELFF
TGTGCCAGCAGCTCCGGGACAGGGAAGAACACCGGGGAGCTGTTTTTT
>-|TRBV2|TRBJ2-7|13|-
CASSETGRYEQYF
TGTGCCAGCAGTGAAACGGGGAGGTACGAGCAGTACTTC
>-|TRBV28|TRBJ2-7|14|-
CASSFTSPLNVQYF
TGTGCCAGCAGTTTCACTTCACCCCTTAACGTGCAGTACTTC
>TRBD1|TRBV2|TRBJ2-7|14|-
CASSQGQDSYEQYF
TGTGCCAGCAGCCAAGGACAGGACTCCTACGAGCAGTACTTC
>-|TRBV4-1|TRBJ1-1|13|-
CASSPGQNTEAFF
TGCGCCAGCAGCCCGGGACAGAACACTGAAGCTTTCTTT
>TRBD1|TRBV5-6|TRBJ1-4|15|-
CASSSRQGSNEKLFF
TGTGCCAGCAGCTCCCGACAGGGGTCGAATGAAAAACTGTTTTTT
>TRBD1|TRBV9|TRBJ1-2|15|-
CASSVAMGTGEGYTF
TGTGCCAGCAGCGTAGCTATGGGGACAGGAGAGGGCTACACCTTC
>-|TRBV12-3/TRBV12-4|TRBJ1-2|13|-
CASSPTGTYGYTF
TGTGCCAGCAGTCCTACAGGGACCTATGGCTACACCTTC
>-|TRBV18|TRBJ2-7|16|-
CASSPRLAGDLYEQYF
TGTGCCAGCTCACCACGTTTGGCAGGGGACCTATACGAGCAGTACTTC
>-|TRBV15|TRBJ1-6|14|-
CATSSEQVNSPLHF
TGTGCCACCAGCTCCGAACAGGTTAATTCACCCCTCCACTTT
>TRBD2|TRBV7-8|TRBJ2-7|17|-
CASSLVASGRSSYEQYF
TGTGCCAGCAGCTTAGTGGCTAGCGGGAGGAGCTCCTACGAGCAGTACTTC
>TRBD1|TRBV2|TRBJ1-2|14|once
CASSERDRGYGYTF
TGTGCCAGCAGCGAAAGGGACAGGGGCTATGGCTACACCTTC
>TRBD1|TRBV5-1|TRBJ2-7|15|many
CASRFQPGQGYEQYF
TGCGCCAGCAGGTTCCAGCCAGGACAGGGGTACGAGCAGTACTTC
>-|TRBV28|TRBJ1-3|16|once
CASSLGGRISGNTIYF
TGTGCCAGCAGTTTAGGTGGGAGGATCTCTGGAAACACCATATATTTT
>-|TRBV18|TRBJ2-7|15|-
CASSPSAGASYEQYF
TGTGCCAGCTCACCATCCGCGGGGGCTTCATACGAGCAGTACTTC
>-|TRBV15|TRBJ1-6|17|-
CATSRDGWAGSNSPLHF
TGTGCCACCAGCAGAGATGGTTGGGCAGGCAGTAATTCACCCCTCCACTTT
>-|TRBV19|TRBJ2-1|16|-
CASSAKLGGIYNEQFF
TGTGCCAGTAGTGCCAAGTTGGGGGGAATCTACAATGAGCAGTTCTTC
>TRBD2|TRBV25-1|TRBJ2-3|17|-
CASSFILTSGSKDTQYF
TGTGCCAGCAGTTTTATTCTCACTAGCGGGAGTAAAGATACGCAGTATTTT
>-|TRBV10-3|TRBJ2-7|15|-
CAISGPDSLRNEQYF
TGTGCCATCAGTGGTCCGGACTCCCTTCGGAACGAGCAGTACTTC